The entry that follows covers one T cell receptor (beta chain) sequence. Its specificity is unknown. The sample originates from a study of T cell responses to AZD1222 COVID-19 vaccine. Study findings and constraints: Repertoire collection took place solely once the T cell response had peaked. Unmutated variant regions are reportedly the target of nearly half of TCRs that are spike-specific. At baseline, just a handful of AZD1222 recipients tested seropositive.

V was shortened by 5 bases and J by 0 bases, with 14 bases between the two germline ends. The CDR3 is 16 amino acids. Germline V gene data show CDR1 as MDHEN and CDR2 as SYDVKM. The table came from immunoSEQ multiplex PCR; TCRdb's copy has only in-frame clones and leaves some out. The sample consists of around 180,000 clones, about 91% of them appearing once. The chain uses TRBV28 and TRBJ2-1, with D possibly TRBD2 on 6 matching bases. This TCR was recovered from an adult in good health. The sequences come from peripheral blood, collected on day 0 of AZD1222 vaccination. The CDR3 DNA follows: TGTGCCAGCAGTCCCATGGGGGAGGTCTCCTACAATGAGCAGTTCTTC. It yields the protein CASSPMGEVSYNEQFF.